Listed below are T cell receptor beta chains from one sample, sequenced in a study of CD8 T cells in Susac syndrome. TCRdb redid the calling of the immunoSEQ multiplex PCR reads with MiXCR, one entry per CDR3 protein. The table lists hundreds of thousands of distinct CDR3 sequences, over 85% of them singletons, with less than 0.075% in the top ten. Sequences were obtained from CD4+ T cells from PBMCs. The receptors shown here come from a human donor with multiple sclerosis. Both conserved end residues are part of each CDR3. The D gene is left open where the match is weak. Clone size is not always given. Where it is, it says once, few, many or a class for expanded clones.

clone_size j_call d_call v_call cdr3_length cdr3_aa cdr3_nt
NA TRBJ1-6 NA TRBV5-1 15 CASSLGDSYNSPLHF TGCGCCAGCAGCTTGGGCGACTCCTATAATTCACCCCTCCACTTT
NA TRBJ2-5 TRBD1 TRBV6-1 14 CAITRGPYEETQYF TGTGCCATCACGAGGGGGCCTTATGAGGAGACCCAGTACTTC
NA TRBJ1-2 NA TRBV15 17 CATSRDDDAGDGYGYTF TGTGCCACCAGCAGAGATGATGATGCAGGGGACGGCTATGGCTACACCTTC
NA TRBJ2-5 NA TRBV10-3 15 CAISPDNRGLETQYF TGTGCCATCAGCCCGGACAATCGGGGACTGGAGACCCAGTACTTC
NA TRBJ1-1 NA TRBV19 16 CASSPRIAGAQVEAFF TGTGCCAGTAGTCCCCGAATCGCGGGGGCGCAAGTTGAAGCTTTCTTT
NA TRBJ1-1 NA TRBV7-9 15 CASRSTGTRNTEAFF TGTGCCAGCAGGTCGACCGGGACACGTAACACTGAAGCTTTCTTT
NA TRBJ1-2 TRBD1 TRBV29-1 14 CSARGNRGRGGYTF TGCAGCGCCCGGGGAAACAGGGGGCGCGGTGGCTACACCTTC
NA TRBJ2-1 TRBD2 TRBV29-1 14 CSVSPAGGNNEQFF TGCAGCGTCTCACCCGCGGGGGGAAACAATGAGCAGTTCTTC
NA TRBJ1-2 NA TRBV11-2 14 CASSLARANYGYTF TGTGCCAGCAGCTTAGCCAGGGCTAACTATGGCTACACCTTC
NA TRBJ1-2 TRBD1 TRBV10-3 14 CAITPDRGGYGYTF TGTGCCATCACTCCGGACAGGGGGGGCTATGGCTACACCTTC
NA TRBJ2-1 NA TRBV3-1 11 CASSQLDEQFF TGTGCCAGCAGCCAGCTGGACGAGCAGTTCTTC
once TRBJ1-4 NA TRBV24-1 15 CATSDGLELDEKLFF TGTGCCACCAGTGATGGGCTAGAGTTGGATGAAAAACTGTTTTTT
NA TRBJ2-3 NA TRBV10-3 16 CAISAATNWGTDTQYF TGTGCCATCAGTGCGGCCACCAACTGGGGTACAGATACGCAGTATTTT
NA TRBJ2-7 TRBD1 TRBV29-1 12 CSVEGQGAEQYF TGCAGCGTTGAGGGACAGGGCGCCGAGCAGTACTTC
NA TRBJ1-2 NA TRBV19 15 CASSPGGEGPYGYTF TGTGCCAGTAGCCCGGGCGGGGAAGGGCCCTATGGCTACACCTTC
once TRBJ2-6 NA TRBV27 18 CATTWVGGVSSGANVLTF TGTGCCACCACTTGGGTCGGGGGAGTCAGCTCTGGGGCCAACGTCCTGACTTTC
NA TRBJ2-1 NA TRBV6-1 15 CASSEGPGSYNEQFF TGTGCCAGCAGTGAAGGGCCTGGGAGCTACAATGAGCAGTTCTTC
NA TRBJ2-3 TRBD1 TRBV9 15 CASSLGQGNSDTQFF TGTGCCAGCAGCCTTGGACAGGGAAACTCAGATACGCAGTTTTTT
few TRBJ2-3 NA TRBV7-3 13 CASSLTLGDTQYF TGTGCCAGCAGCTTAACGTTGGGCGATACGCAGTATTTT
NA TRBJ2-1 NA TRBV12-3/TRBV12-4 14 CASSRASRFNEQFF TGTGCCAGCAGCCGAGCGTCGCGTTTCAATGAGCAGTTCTTC
NA TRBJ2-7 NA TRBV9 17 CASSSHGSRGPGGEQYF TGTGCCAGCAGCTCTCACGGGTCCAGGGGACCCGGTGGGGAGCAGTACTTC
NA TRBJ1-1 NA TRBV24-1 12 CATSIGGAEAFF TGTGCCACCTCCATCGGGGGGGCTGAAGCTTTCTTT
NA TRBJ2-3 TRBD2 TRBV29-1 16 CSVDEGSGRNTDTQYF TGCAGCGTTGACGAAGGCAGCGGGAGGAACACAGATACGCAGTATTTT
NA TRBJ2-3 TRBD2 TRBV20-1 16 CSARDPGAGGPDTQYF TGCAGTGCTAGAGATCCAGGGGCGGGGGGGCCGGATACGCAGTATTTT
NA TRBJ1-5 TRBD1 TRBV4-1 14 CASSPGQVYQPQHF TGCGCCAGCAGCCCAGGACAGGTTTATCAGCCCCAGCATTTT
NA TRBJ2-3 TRBD2 TRBV5-1 15 CASSLSGTSPDTQYF TGCGCCAGCAGCTTGTCCGGGACTAGCCCCGATACGCAGTATTTT
NA TRBJ2-1 NA TRBV20-1 15 CSARDLGFAYNEQFF TGCAGTGCTAGAGATCTTGGCTTTGCCTACAATGAGCAGTTCTTC
NA TRBJ2-1 TRBD2 TRBV7-2 17 CASSLGVAGGGMDEQFF TGTGCCAGCAGCTTAGGGGTAGCGGGAGGCGGTATGGATGAGCAGTTCTTC
NA TRBJ2-7 TRBD2 TRBV6-1 14 CASSFTSGSYEQYF TGTGCCAGCAGCTTTACTAGCGGTTCCTACGAGCAGTACTTC
NA TRBJ2-1 TRBD2 TRBV10-1 15 CASSESLAGVNEQFF TGCGCCAGCAGTGAGTCCCTGGCGGGGGTCAATGAGCAGTTCTTC
NA TRBJ2-2 TRBD1 TRBV7-2 14 CASSITGATGELFF TGTGCCAGCAGCATAACAGGGGCCACCGGGGAGCTGTTTTTT
NA TRBJ2-1 NA TRBV4-1 15 CASSQVFVSQGEQFF TGCGCCAGCAGCCAAGTGTTTGTTAGCCAAGGTGAGCAGTTCTTC
few TRBJ2-5 TRBD1 TRBV12-3/TRBV12-4 14 CASSPGQGGETQYF TGTGCCAGCAGCCCGGGACAGGGGGGCGAGACCCAGTACTTC
NA TRBJ2-6 NA TRBV12-3/TRBV12-4 16 CASSPSWGNGANVLTF TGTGCCAGCAGCCCGAGTTGGGGAAACGGGGCCAACGTCCTGACTTTC
once TRBJ2-3 TRBD2 TRBV3-1 19 CASSHRGGGGASRTDTQYF TGTGCCAGCAGCCACCGAGGGGGCGGGGGGGCGTCTCGCACAGATACGCAGTATTTT
NA TRBJ2-2 TRBD1 TRBV19 14 CASSMTGETGELFF TGTGCCAGTAGTATGACAGGGGAAACCGGGGAGCTGTTTTTT
NA TRBJ1-1 NA TRBV20-1 13 CSAGGTLNTEAFF TGCAGTGCCGGCGGGACTCTGAACACTGAAGCTTTCTTT
once TRBJ1-6 NA TRBV4-1 15 CASSRLDKENSPLHF TGCGCCAGCAGCCGGCTGGACAAGGAGAATTCACCCCTCCACTTT
NA TRBJ1-1 NA TRBV27 14 CASSLSGRNTEAFF TGTGCCAGCAGTTTATCAGGGCGGAACACTGAAGCTTTCTTT
NA TRBJ2-1 TRBD1 TRBV6-2/TRBV6-3 14 CASSVTGGRGEQFF TGTGCCAGCAGTGTAACAGGGGGCCGGGGTGAGCAGTTCTTC
NA TRBJ2-2 NA TRBV9 15 CASSVSLQGTGELFF TGTGCCAGCAGCGTATCCCTTCAGGGGACCGGGGAGCTGTTTTTT
NA TRBJ1-2 NA TRBV9 14 CASSFGAGNDGYTF TGTGCCAGCAGCTTTGGGGCAGGGAACGATGGCTACACCTTC
few TRBJ2-3 NA TRBV4-1 11 CASSAGDTQYF TGTGCCAGCAGCGCCGGCGATACGCAGTATTTT
once TRBJ2-2 NA TRBV20-1 14 CSARRGENTGELFF TGCAGTGCTAGACGAGGAGAGAACACCGGGGAGCTGTTTTTT
NA TRBJ2-1 NA TRBV27 17 CASSLSQGLSQYNEQFF TGTGCCAGCAGTTTGTCTCAGGGACTCTCCCAGTACAATGAGCAGTTCTTC
NA TRBJ2-3 NA TRBV24-1 16 CATSDPSGAGTDTQYF TGTGCCACCAGTGACCCCTCGGGGGCTGGAACAGATACGCAGTATTTT
NA TRBJ2-2 NA TRBV5-1 15 CASSSLQGGTGELFF TGCGCCAGCAGCTCGTTACAGGGGGGGACCGGGGAGCTGTTTTTT
NA TRBJ1-4 NA TRBV9 15 CASSVGGTTNEKLFF TGTGCCAGCAGCGTAGGAGGGACAACTAATGAAAAACTGTTTTTT
NA TRBJ2-3 NA TRBV6-5 14 CATTPSGGTDTQYF TGTGCCACCACCCCGAGCGGAGGCACAGATACGCAGTATTTT
NA TRBJ2-5 NA TRBV5-4 16 CASSSKIGQSRETQYF TGTGCCAGCAGCTCTAAAATTGGACAGAGCAGAGAGACCCAGTACTTC
NA TRBJ2-7 NA TRBV5-1 15 CASSSQLGVGSEQYF TGCGCCAGCAGCTCCCAATTGGGTGTGGGCAGCGAGCAGTACTTC
NA TRBJ1-1 TRBD1 TRBV20-1 11 CSAGTGTEAFF TGCAGTGCAGGGACAGGCACTGAAGCTTTCTTT
once TRBJ1-2 NA TRBV5-4 14 CASSRDGANYGYTF TGTGCCAGCAGCCGGGACGGAGCTAACTATGGCTACACCTTC
once TRBJ1-4 NA TRBV5-4 14 CASSLESRAEKLFF TGTGCCAGCAGCTTGGAGTCCAGGGCTGAAAAACTGTTTTTT
once TRBJ1-1 NA TRBV18 13 CASSPEGGTEAFF TGTGCCAGCTCACCCGAGGGGGGCACTGAAGCTTTCTTT
NA TRBJ2-3 TRBD2 TRBV20-1 15 CSARGLAGRTDTQYF TGCAGTGCTAGAGGGCTAGCGGGAAGGACAGATACGCAGTATTTT
NA TRBJ2-3 NA TRBV28 11 CASSTGYTQYF TGTGCCAGCAGCACGGGATATACGCAGTATTTT
once TRBJ1-5 TRBD1 TRBV7-8 16 CASSLTPGQGNQPQHF TGTGCCAGCAGCTTAACCCCGGGACAGGGGAATCAGCCCCAGCATTTT
NA TRBJ2-4 NA TRBV3-1 15 CASSQDLRLASIQYF TGTGCCAGCAGCCAAGATTTACGCCTAGCCAGCATTCAGTACTTC